This TCR beta chain stems from a study of spatial heterogeneity in lung cancer. Notes on the study in general: Tumor mutation counts were tracked by expanded intratumoral alpha and beta TCR counts.

Specified time point: sample taken at primary tumor resection. By its share, this clonotype is medium-sized. Its antigen is not known. TCRdb passed the 5' RACE reads through MiXCR, listing each CDR3 protein once. The sample records about 3,400 distinct CDR3 sequences, approximately 7.9% being singletons. Per the germline V gene, CDR1 is SGDLS and CDR2 is YYNGEE. The CDR3 length is 16 residues. Trimming at V came to 1 base and at J to 8 bases, leaving 12 bases not matched to a gene. The sample here was lung tumor tissue, taken at surgery. The TCR originated in a male donor with early-stage non-small cell lung cancer. The chain links TRBV9 to TRBJ2-1, with TRBD2 matching over 7 bases. The CDR3 is CASSVRTGWEGDEQFF. In DNA form, the CDR3 reads TGTGCCAGCAGCGTAAGAACGGGGTGGGAGGGAGATGAGCAGTTCTTC. The full variable domain, rest sourced from reference TRBV9 and TRBJ2-1, is DSGVTQTPKHLITATGQRVTLRCSPRSGDLSVYWYQQSLDQGLQFLIQYYNGEERAKGNILERFSAQQFPDLHSELNLSSLELGDSALYFCASSVRTGWEGDEQFFGPGTRLTVL.